This TCR beta chain was sequenced in a study of blood T cells in healthy people across ages. Each sample yielded at least 6.5 million isolated PBMCs. The CDR3 extends over 13 amino acids. Germline loops: CDR1 SQVTM, CDR2 ANQGSEA. V shed 3 bases and J shed 4 bases, with 11 bases lying between them. Through a sample-barcoded 5' primer and a J-beta primer mix, a second PCR was run for roughly 7 to 11 cycles. TCRdb passed the 5' RACE reads through MiXCR, listing each CDR3 protein once. There are roughly 800,000 distinct CDR3 sequences in the sample; roughly 50% occur only once, and roughly 37% lies in the top ten. Overall study results and limits: CMV status of donors was unknown, possibly confounding expanded clonotype changes. Relative to aged donors, long-lived donors carried more naive CD4+ cells and displayed higher diversity. Diversity figures based on one million T cells were deemed too low.

A few counts support this clonotype. Its antigen is unknown. The receptor comes from a man older than 75 in good health. V and J are TRBV29-1 and TRBJ2-3; D remains unclear. Sequenced input: blood. CDR3 amino acids: CSVDVGAADTQYF. The CDR3 DNA reads as TGCAGCGTTGATGTCGGCGCGGCAGATACGCAGTATTTT.